This is a list of T cell receptor beta chains from one sample in a study of neoadjuvant anti-PD-1 for oral cavity cancer. Repertoires were generated with immunoSEQ multiplex PCR, while TCRdb's copy carries only in-frame clones and drops some. The repertoire holds under 15,000 clones, 67% seen once, with 2.5% to 3.5% in the top ten. Sequencing used PBMCs, obtained after nivolumab (anti-PD-1) treatment. These receptors all come from a person between 35 and 79 years old with oral cavity squamous cell carcinoma. Each CDR3 is given with its conserved first and last residue. The D gene is left open where the match is weak. Size tells how often a clone was seen (once, few, many) or the class of an expanded clone, and some rows leave it out.

J gene	D gene	clone size	V gene	CDR3 DNA	CDR3 protein
TRBJ1-4	-	-	TRBV7-9	TGTGCCAGCAGCGCTCTGAGGGGGTCCGGCAATGAAAAACTGTTTTTT	CASSALRGSGNEKLFF
TRBJ2-3	-	-	TRBV7-3	TGTGCCAGCAGCTCTAGGATTCAAGATGCGCAGTATTTT	CASSSRIQDAQYF
TRBJ2-1	-	-	TRBV5-1	TGCGCCAGCAGCTTGGACTTAACCGTGCCCCCCAATGAGCAGTTCTTC	CASSLDLTVPPNEQFF
TRBJ2-6	TRBD2	-	TRBV4-1	TGCGCCAGCAGCCAAGATGCAAGCGGGAGAGGCTCTGGGGCCAACGTCCTGACTTTC	CASSQDASGRGSGANVLTF
TRBJ1-1	-	-	TRBV19	TGTGCCAGCGCTCAGGGGAGACGTAACACTGAAGCTTTCTTT	CASAQGRRNTEAFF
TRBJ1-4	-	-	TRBV10-2	TGCGCCAGCAGTGTGGACGGAGCCTATGAAAAACTGTTTTTT	CASSVDGAYEKLFF
TRBJ2-6	-	few	TRBV18	TGTGCCAGCTCACCGACGACTCGATCTTCTGGGGCCAACGTCCTGACTTTC	CASSPTTRSSGANVLTF
TRBJ2-5	TRBD1	-	TRBV6-6	TGTGCCAGCAGTTACGTGGGACAGGGGAAGGGAGAGACCCAGTACTTC	CASSYVGQGKGETQYF
TRBJ1-4	-	-	TRBV5-1	TGCGCCAGCAGCTTGGATGGGGGAGCTAATGAAAAACTGTTTTTT	CASSLDGGANEKLFF
TRBJ2-5	-	-	TRBV6-6	TGTGCCAGCAGTTACCTTAGCCCTGAGACCCAGTACTTC	CASSYLSPETQYF